The 6 T cell receptor beta chains listed next were all sequenced from one sample in a study of early T cells in non-severe SARS-CoV-2 infection. From the 5' RACE reads, TCRdb called clonotypes with MiXCR, one entry per CDR3 protein. The data contain around 30,000 distinct CDR3 sequences, 5% to 6.5% of them singletons. Sequencing was carried out using whole blood. Receptors originate from an adult who was a healthcare worker with PCR-confirmed SARS-CoV-2 infection or an uninfected control (not recorded which).

This clonotype was picked up many times. The chain is built from TRBV6-2 or TRBV6-3 and TRBJ2-1; 11 positions match TRBD2. This CDR3 has 16 amino acids. The ends lost 5 bases at V and 3 bases at J; junction bases unmatched: 6. Germline lookup yields CDR1 MNHEY and CDR2 SVGEGT. The CDR3 protein is CASSPGTSGFYNEQFF. CDR3 DNA sequence: TGTGCCAGCAGTCCCGGGACTAGCGGATTCTACAATGAGCAGTTCTTC.

This clonotype was seen more than once but under ten times. V and J are TRBV7-9 and TRBJ1-4; no clear D gene. CDR3 size: 14 residues. The V and J ends lost 3 bases and 8 bases respectively, with 13 bases between them. Germline CDR1 SEHNR, CDR2 FQNEAQ (reference sequence). The CDR3 DNA is TGTGCCAGCAGCTTGGAGTCCCTTTGGGAAAAACTGTTTTTT. Protein product: CASSLESLWEKLFF.

The chain recombines TRBV28 with TRBJ1-1; a possible D gene is TRBD1 (6 bases). V was trimmed by 2 bases and J by 0 bases, leaving 10 bases between them. The CDR3 extends over 15 amino acids. Germline V CDR1 and CDR2: MDHEN, SYDVKM. In DNA, the CDR3 is TGTGCCAGCAGTTTAGGGACACCTATGAACACTGAAGCTTTCTTT. Encoded protein: CASSLGTPMNTEAFF.

This clonotype came up many times. The chain is built from TRBV7-2 and TRBJ2-1, with D hard to call. V lost 7 bases to trimming and J lost 4 bases, with 14 bases between them. The V gene's germline CDR1 is SGHTA and CDR2 FQGNSA. CDR3 length: 14 residues. CDR3 in DNA: TGTGCCAGCAAGGTTTCTAGTCTGTACAATGAGCAGTTCTTC. Protein product: CASKVSSLYNEQFF.

This clonotype was observed a handful of times. The chain employs TRBV9 and TRBJ2-7; D is perhaps TRBD2 (5 bases). Trimming cost V 0 bases and J 0 bases, with 13 bases left between them. The CDR3 sequence is 16 residues long. The germline CDR1 and CDR2 sequences are SGDLS and YYNGEE. DNA of the CDR3: TGTGCCAGCAGCGTAGGGGCTAGCAGTAGCTCCTACGAGCAGTACTTC. Translating gives CASSVGASSSSYEQYF.

This clonotype was observed many times. The chain combines TRBV14 with TRBJ1-2; D is ambiguous. Per the germline V gene, CDR1 is SGHDN and CDR2 is FVKESK. V was trimmed by 1 base and J by 4 bases, leaving 13 bases between them. There are 15 residues in the CDR3. The CDR3 DNA reads as TGTGCCAGCAGCCAAGGGTGGCAGGCAGCCTATGGCTACACCTTC. It specifies CASSQGWQAAYGYTF.